A single sample is the source of the 6 T cell receptor beta chains below, sequenced in a study of response to subunit inactivated influenza vaccine. TCRdb reprocessed the RT-PCR reads via MiXCR and lists one record per CDR3 protein. The sample consists of 150,000 to 200,000 distinct CDR3 sequences, 10% to 15% of them appearing once. In addition, the sample was reused for a study of T cells expressing NK-cell markers. That investigation notes: The authors generated TCR beta cDNA through 5'RACE template switching with UMIs.

The sample consisted of CD8+ T cells sorted from PBMCs, taken 11 to 12 days after vaccination. All receptors derive from a man between 45 and 60 years old who received an inactivated influenza vaccine.

This clonotype came up a few times. CDR3 DNA sequence: TGTGCCAGCAGCTTAGTGGGTAACGCGGATACGCAGTATTTT. Its translation: CASSLVGNADTQYF. The V and J genes are TRBV7-8 and TRBJ2-3; D remains unclear. Germline CDR1 SGHVS, CDR2 FQNEAQ. The CDR3 has 14 amino acids. The V and J ends lost 1 base and 6 bases respectively, with 11 bases between them.

Many counts were recorded for this clonotype. The chain employs TRBV7-9 and TRBJ1-2, with D maybe TRBD1 (5 bases). This CDR3 region has 14 residues. The V and J ends lost 1 base and 1 base respectively, with 7 bases between them. Per germline, CDR1 SEHNR and CDR2 FQNEAQ (reference sequence). The CDR3 DNA reads TGTGCCAGCAGCTTAGTTGGGGGTAACTATGGCTACACCTTC. Its translation: CASSLVGGNYGYTF.

This sequence joins TRBV20-1 and TRBJ2-3, with TRBD2 identical over 14 bases. The CDR3 covers 17 residues. Germline CDR1 is DFQATT and CDR2 is SNEGSKA (reference sequence). The J segment lost 2 bases and the V segment lost 4 bases, leaving 8 bases of the junction unmatched. The CDR3, as DNA: TGCAGTGCTATGGGACTAGCGGGAGCGGCTTACACAGATACGCAGTATTTT. This sequence encodes CSAMGLAGAAYTDTQYF.

This clonotype was detected a few times. The genes are TRBV21-1 and TRBJ1-1; whether TRBD1, the table's D call, matches the DNA was not checked. TRBV21-1 is a pseudogene locus. The CDR3 has 16 amino acids. The CDR3 region is CASSKLPTGLNTEAFF. For the CDR3, the DNA is TGTGCCAGCAGCAAACTTCCGACAGGCTTGAACACTGAAGCTTTCTTT.

This clonotype was seen more than once but under ten times. J is TRBJ2-7 and V is TRBV7-9; possibly TRBD1 or TRBD2 for D (5 bases each). CDR3 size: 13 residues. Germline V gene sequence: CDR1 SEHNR, CDR2 FQNEAQ (reference sequence). V was trimmed by 6 bases and J by 0 bases, leaving 9 bases between them. As DNA, the CDR3 is TGTGCCAGCAGGTCCGGGACCTCCTACGAGCAGTACTTC. Its translation is CASRSGTSYEQYF. The full variable domain, its missing parts supplied by reference TRBV7-9 and TRBJ2-7, is DTGVSQNPRHKITKRGQNVTFRCDPISEHNRLYWYRQTLGQGPEFLTYFQNEAQLEKSRLLSDRFSAERPKGSFSTLEIQRTEQGDSAMYLCASRSGTSYEQYFGPGTRLTVT.

V gene TRBV2 combines with J gene TRBJ2-6; D is possibly TRBD1 (7 bases). V was pared by 7 bases and J by 2 bases, with 12 bases between. Germline lookup yields CDR1 SNHLY and CDR2 FYNNEI. This CDR3 region has 15 residues. CDR3 coding DNA: TGTGCCAGCAAGCAGGGGGGTGCTGGGGCCAACGTCCTGACTTTC. Protein sequence: CASKQGGAGANVLTF.